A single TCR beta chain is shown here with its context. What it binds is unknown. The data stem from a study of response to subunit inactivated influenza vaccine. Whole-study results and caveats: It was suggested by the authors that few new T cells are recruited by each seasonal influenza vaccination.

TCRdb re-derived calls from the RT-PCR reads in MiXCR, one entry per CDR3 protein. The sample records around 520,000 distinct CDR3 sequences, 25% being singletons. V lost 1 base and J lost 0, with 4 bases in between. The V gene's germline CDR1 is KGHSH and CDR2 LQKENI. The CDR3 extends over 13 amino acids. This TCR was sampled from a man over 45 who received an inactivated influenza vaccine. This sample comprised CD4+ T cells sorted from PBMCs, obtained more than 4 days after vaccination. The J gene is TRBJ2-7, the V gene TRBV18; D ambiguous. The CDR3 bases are TGTGCCAGCTCACCACTTTCCTCCTACGAGCAGTACTTC. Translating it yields CASSPLSSYEQYF.